The 3 T cell receptor beta chains presented below share a single source sample, sequenced in a study of monozygotic twins with inflammatory bowel disease. For each CDR3 protein, TCRdb gives one entry from its re-call of the 5' RACE reads, without DNA. The sample spans fewer than 400,000 distinct CDR3 sequences; the ten largest clones claim approximately 5.9%. The sequenced material came from blood. Receptors were obtained from a human donor with ulcerative colitis or Crohn's disease, or a healthy co-twin of an affected twin (not recorded which).

V gene TRBV20-1 combines with J gene TRBJ1-3; TCRdb calls TRBD1, which cannot be checked without DNA. There are 16 residues in the CDR3. Looked up from germline, CDR1 is DFQATT and CDR2 is SNEGSKA (reference sequence). The CDR3 loop reads CSARFPWQGAENTIYF.

This chain links TRBV19 with TRBJ2-1. Germline assignment: CDR1 LNHDA and CDR2 SQIVND (reference sequence). This CDR3 contains 15 residues. CDR3: CASSIVFGVHNEQFF.

This sequence joins TRBV27 and TRBJ1-2; TCRdb's D gene call, TRBD1, goes unchecked for lack of DNA. Looked up from germline, CDR1 is MNHEY and CDR2 is SMNVEV (reference sequence). CDR3 length: 14 residues. CDR3 protein: CASSRGDRVGGYTF.